What follows is one T cell receptor (beta chain) and its context. Using immunoSEQ multiplex PCR, the repertoire was profiled, and TCRdb retains in-frame clones only, with some absent. The sample holds about 190,000 clones, around 83% seen once. This sample stems from a study of blood T cell repertoires in COVID-19. The CDR3 is 12 residues long. Germline CDR1 reads MDHEN; CDR2 reads SYDVKM. Trimming took off 10 bases at V and 3 bases at J, with 12 bases between the two ends. This clonotype was sampled from a woman aged 35 to 49 with acute or convalescent COVID-19. The chain has TRBV28 and TRBJ1-1; D uncertain. The sequenced material came from peripheral blood. Here the CDR3 reads CATLPGDTEAFF. In DNA, the CDR3 is TGTGCCACCTTACCCGGGGACACTGAAGCTTTCTTT.